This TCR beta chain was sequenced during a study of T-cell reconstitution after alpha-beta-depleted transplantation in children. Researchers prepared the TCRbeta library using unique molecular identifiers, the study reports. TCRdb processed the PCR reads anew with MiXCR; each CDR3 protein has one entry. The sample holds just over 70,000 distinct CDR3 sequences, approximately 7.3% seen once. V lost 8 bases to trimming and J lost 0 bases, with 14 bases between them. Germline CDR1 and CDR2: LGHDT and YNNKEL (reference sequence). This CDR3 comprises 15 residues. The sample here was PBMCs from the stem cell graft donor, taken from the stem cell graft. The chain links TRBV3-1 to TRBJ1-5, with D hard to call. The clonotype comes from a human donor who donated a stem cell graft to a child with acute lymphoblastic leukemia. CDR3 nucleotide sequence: TGTGCCAGCTCCCCGCACACCTATAGCAATCAGCCCCAGCATTTT. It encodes CASSPHTYSNQPQHF.